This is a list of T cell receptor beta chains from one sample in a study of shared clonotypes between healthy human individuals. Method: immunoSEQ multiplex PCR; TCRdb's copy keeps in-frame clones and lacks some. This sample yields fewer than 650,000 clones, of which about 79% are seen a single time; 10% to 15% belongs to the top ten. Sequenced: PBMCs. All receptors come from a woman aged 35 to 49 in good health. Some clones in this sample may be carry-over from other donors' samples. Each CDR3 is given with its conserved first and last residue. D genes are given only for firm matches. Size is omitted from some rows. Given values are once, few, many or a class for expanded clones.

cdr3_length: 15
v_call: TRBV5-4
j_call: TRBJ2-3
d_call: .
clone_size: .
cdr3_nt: TGTGCCAGCAGCTTGGGTGGGCAGCTCACAGATACGCAGTATTTT
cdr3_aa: CASSLGGQLTDTQYF

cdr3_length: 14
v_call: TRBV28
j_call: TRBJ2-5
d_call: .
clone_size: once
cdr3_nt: TGTGCCAGCAGTACGCCCAACGGAATAGTGACCCAGTACTTC
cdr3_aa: CASSTPNGIVTQYF

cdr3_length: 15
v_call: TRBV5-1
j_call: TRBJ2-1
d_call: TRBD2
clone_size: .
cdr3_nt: TGCGCCAGCAGCTTGGTAATAGCGGGAGGGCATGAGCAGTTCTTC
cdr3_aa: CASSLVIAGGHEQFF

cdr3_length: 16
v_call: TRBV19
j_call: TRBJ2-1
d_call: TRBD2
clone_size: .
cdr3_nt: TGTGCCAGCCGGATAGCGGGGTCGAGCTCCTACAATGAGCAGTTCTTC
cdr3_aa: CASRIAGSSSYNEQFF

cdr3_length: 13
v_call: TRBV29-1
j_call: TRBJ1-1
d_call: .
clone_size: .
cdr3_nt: TGCAGCGTCCCCCAGGGATCGGACACTGAAGCTTTCTTT
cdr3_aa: CSVPQGSDTEAFF

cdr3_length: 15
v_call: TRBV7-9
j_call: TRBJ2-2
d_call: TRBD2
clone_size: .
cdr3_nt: TGTGCCAGCAGCTTCGGCGGGAGGAACACCGGGGAGCTGTTTTTT
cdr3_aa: CASSFGGRNTGELFF

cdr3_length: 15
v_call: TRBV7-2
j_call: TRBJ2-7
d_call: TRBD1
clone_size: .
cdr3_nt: TGTGCCAGCAGCCTGGGGCGACAGGGCCTCTACGAGCAGTACTTC
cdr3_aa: CASSLGRQGLYEQYF

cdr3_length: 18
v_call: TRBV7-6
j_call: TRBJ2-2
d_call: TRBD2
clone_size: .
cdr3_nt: TGTGCCAGCAGCTTACGGGGAGGGGTACTAACGAACACCGGGGAGCTGTTTTTT
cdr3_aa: CASSLRGGVLTNTGELFF

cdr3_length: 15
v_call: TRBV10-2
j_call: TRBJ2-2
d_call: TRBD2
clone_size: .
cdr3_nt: TGCGCCAGCCAGAGACTAGCGGGATACACCGGGGAGCTGTTTTTT
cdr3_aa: CASQRLAGYTGELFF

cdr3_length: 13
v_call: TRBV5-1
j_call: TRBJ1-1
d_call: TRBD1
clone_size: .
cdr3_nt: TGCGCCAGCAGCTTGGACAGGGGAACTGAAGCTTTCTTT
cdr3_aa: CASSLDRGTEAFF

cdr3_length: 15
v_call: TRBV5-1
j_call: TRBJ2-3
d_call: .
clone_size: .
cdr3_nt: TGCGCCAGCAGCTTGGAAGGTAGCATCCCAGATACGCAGTATTTT
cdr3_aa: CASSLEGSIPDTQYF

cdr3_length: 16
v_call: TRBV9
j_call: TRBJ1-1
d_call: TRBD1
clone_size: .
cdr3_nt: TGTGCCAGCAGCGTGCCCGGGACAGGGGAGAACACTGAAGCTTTCTTT
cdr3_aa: CASSVPGTGENTEAFF

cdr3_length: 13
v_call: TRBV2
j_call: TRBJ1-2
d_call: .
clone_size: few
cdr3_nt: TGTGCCAGGAGTCCCGTAGGACCCTATGGCTACACCTTC
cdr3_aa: CARSPVGPYGYTF

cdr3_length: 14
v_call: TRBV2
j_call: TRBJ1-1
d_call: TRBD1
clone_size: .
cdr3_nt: TGTGCCAGCAGTTGGACAGGGACTAACACTGAAGCTTTCTTT
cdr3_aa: CASSWTGTNTEAFF